This TCR beta chain was identified during a study of blood T cell repertoires in COVID-19 (dated by TCRdb to 2019 to 2021). Concerning the study at large: Collaborator samples came from the United States, Italy and Spain and covered acute and convalescent phases of COVID-19. The prospective study material was composed of cDNA or gDNA derived from T cells, B-cell-depleted T cells, or PBMCs. Subjects who had been exposed to COVID-19, were actively infected with it, or had recovered from it provided the deeply sampled blood TCRbeta repertoires that made up the dataset. The repertoires were released in a freely available public database meant as a resource for research on the immune response to SARS-CoV-2. Samples came from the ongoing ImmuneRACE study (first 160 participants) plus 1,254 subjects from 6 global collaborators. Nearly every sample came with metadata listing a de-identified subject ID, COVID-19 status, age in years and sex. Where available, HLA class I and class II types were obtained from metadata supplied by the sample provider rather than from assay-based typing. What the study reported, not specific to this receptor: Clinical and demographic metadata were provided uncurated, with the amount varying by source and participant.

TCRbeta CDR3 regions were amplified from genomic DNA by means of the immunoSEQ Assay, a bias-controlled multiplex PCR. Under the source paper's analysis protocol: Within the assay, amplification of reference gene primers was used to estimate how many nucleated cells each sample contained. To quantify the absolute abundance of each unique TCRbeta CDR3 rearrangement, sequence reads were collapsed and filtered. For each sample, productive Simpson clonality was calculated as the square root of Simpson's diversity index across productive rearrangements. Imported from immuneACCESS, the table was reduced by TCRdb to in-frame sequences with V and J called. These copies leave out some clones; in studies compared against another copy, an unresolved V gene accounts for under half, and the cause of the remainder is not known. V, J and clone size are those of that table, while D and trimming were read from the DNA. A total of under 95,000 clones appear in this sample, approximately 83% of them only once. The ten largest clonotypes hold about 29% of the sample.

The collaborating institutions used their own protocols to collect whole blood in K2EDTA tubes. For TCRbeta analysis, collaborator samples were shipped as frozen whole blood, as isolated PBMCs, or as DNA extracted from either sample type. Turning to this clone: This receptor's antigen is unknown. Within one base of it there is no much larger clone, and no base qualities were kept.

CDR3 length: 15 amino acids, cysteine to phenylalanine. Just the 45-base CDR3 DNA is kept, in frame starting at base 1. Trimmed from V: 0 bases; trimmed from J: 3 bases; junction bases lacking a gene match: 2. The CDR1 and CDR2 encoded by the germline V gene are SGDLS and YYNGEE. This sequence uses TRBV9 and TRBJ1-4, with TRBD1 identical over 7 junction bases. The TCR comes from a woman of 80 years or more with acute or convalescent COVID-19. Sample: peripheral blood. The CDR3 amino acid sequence is: CASSVVGTANEKLFF. Read as DNA, the sequence is TGTGCCAGCAGCGTAGTGGGGACAGCTAATGAAAAACTGTTTTTT.